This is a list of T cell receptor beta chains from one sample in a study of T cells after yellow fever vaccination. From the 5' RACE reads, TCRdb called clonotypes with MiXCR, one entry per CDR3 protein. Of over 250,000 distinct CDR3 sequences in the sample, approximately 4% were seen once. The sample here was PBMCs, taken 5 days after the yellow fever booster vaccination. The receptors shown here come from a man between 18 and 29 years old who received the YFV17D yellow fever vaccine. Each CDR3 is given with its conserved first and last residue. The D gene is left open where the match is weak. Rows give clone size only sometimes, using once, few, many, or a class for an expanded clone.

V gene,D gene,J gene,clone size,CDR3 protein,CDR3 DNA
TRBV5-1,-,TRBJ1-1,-,CASSLYLLGNTEAFF,TGCGCCAGCAGCTTGTATTTGCTGGGGAACACTGAAGCTTTCTTT
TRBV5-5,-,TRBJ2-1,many,CASSLEGSNEQFF,TGTGCCAGCAGCTTGGAGGGAAGCAATGAGCAGTTCTTC
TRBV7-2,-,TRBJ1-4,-,CASSLEPRGSEEKLFF,TGTGCCAGCAGCTTAGAACCCAGGGGCAGTGAGGAAAAACTGTTTTTT
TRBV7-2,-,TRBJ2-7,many,CASSPTAPTYEQYF,TGTGCCAGCAGCCCAACAGCTCCCACCTACGAGCAGTACTTC
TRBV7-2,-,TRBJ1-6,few,CASSYGTDGSPLHF,TGTGCCAGCAGCTATGGGACGGACGGTTCACCCCTCCACTTT
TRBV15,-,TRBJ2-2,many,CATSSPGGEGLGTGELFF,TGTGCCACCAGCAGTCCAGGGGGGGAGGGTCTGGGCACCGGGGAGCTGTTTTTT
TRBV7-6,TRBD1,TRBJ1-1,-,CASSLARGRGSTEAFF,TGTGCCAGCAGCTTAGCGCGGGGCAGGGGGTCCACTGAAGCTTTCTTT
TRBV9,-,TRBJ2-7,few,CASSASGVDEQYF,TGTGCCAGCAGCGCCTCGGGGGTTGACGAGCAGTACTTC
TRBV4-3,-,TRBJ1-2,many,CASSRGNNYGYTF,TGCGCCAGCAGCCGTGGGAATAACTATGGCTACACCTTC
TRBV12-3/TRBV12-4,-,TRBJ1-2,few,CASSFWGSNYGYTF,TGTGCCAGCAGTTTCTGGGGGTCTAACTATGGCTACACCTTC
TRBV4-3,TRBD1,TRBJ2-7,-,CASSQDSGTGGREQYF,TGCGCCAGCAGCCAAGATTCCGGGACAGGGGGTAGAGAGCAGTACTTC
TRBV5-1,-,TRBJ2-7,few,CASRVQGTNEQYF,TGCGCCAGCAGAGTACAGGGTACGAACGAGCAGTACTTC
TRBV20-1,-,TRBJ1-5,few,CSARDRQTGWVGQPQHF,TGCAGTGCTAGAGACCGTCAGACAGGTTGGGTAGGGCAGCCCCAGCATTTT
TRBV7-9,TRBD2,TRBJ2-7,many,CASSPTGGAAYEQYF,TGTGCCAGCAGCCCTACCGGGGGGGCCGCCTACGAGCAGTACTTC
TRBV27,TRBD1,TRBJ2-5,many,CASSLSAGGWKTQYF,TGTGCCAGCAGTTTATCCGCAGGGGGCTGGAAGACCCAGTACTTC
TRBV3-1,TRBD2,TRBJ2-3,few,CASSQGLANTQYF,TGTGCCAGCAGCCAAGGACTAGCGAATACGCAGTATTTT
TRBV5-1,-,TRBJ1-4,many,CASSMANGPQEKLFF,TGCGCCAGCAGCATGGCCAATGGTCCCCAGGAAAAACTGTTTTTT
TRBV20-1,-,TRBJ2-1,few,CSVGTSYNEQFF,TGCAGCGTGGGAACTTCGTACAATGAGCAGTTCTTC
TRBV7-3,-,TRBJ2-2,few,CASSLQGKDTGELFF,TGTGCCAGCAGCTTACAGGGAAAGGACACCGGGGAGCTGTTTTTT
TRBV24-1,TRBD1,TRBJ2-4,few,CATSVEGTALAKNIQYF,TGTGCCACCAGTGTTGAAGGGACAGCCTTAGCCAAAAACATTCAGTACTTC
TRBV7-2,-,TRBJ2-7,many,CASSLGLSSYEQYF,TGTGCCAGCAGCTTAGGCCTGAGCTCCTACGAGCAGTACTTC
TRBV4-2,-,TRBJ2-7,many,CASSPGGAAYEQYF,TGTGCCAGCAGTCCTGGGGGGGCTGCCTACGAGCAGTACTTC
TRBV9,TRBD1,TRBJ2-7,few,CASSGDREGYEQYF,TGTGCCAGCAGCGGGGACAGGGAAGGCTACGAGCAGTACTTC
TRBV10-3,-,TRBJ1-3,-,CAIEAAGNTIYF,TGTGCCATAGAGGCAGCTGGAAACACCATATATTTT
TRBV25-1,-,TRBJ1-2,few,CASSGRLGGLIYGYTF,TGTGCCAGCAGTGGACGCCTAGGGGGACTAATCTATGGCTACACCTTC
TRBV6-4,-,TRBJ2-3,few,CASSAVTGSSTDTQYF,TGTGCCAGCAGTGCCGTCACAGGGTCGAGCACAGATACGCAGTATTTT
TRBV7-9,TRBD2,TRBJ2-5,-,CASRGVRETQYF,TGTGCCTCCCGGGGGGTCCGAGAGACCCAGTACTTC
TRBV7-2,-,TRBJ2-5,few,CASTSSGLGTQYF,TGTGCCAGCACCTCGAGCGGATTGGGGACCCAGTACTTC
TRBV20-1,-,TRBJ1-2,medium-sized,CSADDSYGYTF,TGCAGTGCTGACGACAGCTATGGCTACACCTTC
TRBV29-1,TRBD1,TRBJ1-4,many,CSVGQGNEKLFF,TGCAGCGTTGGACAGGGAAATGAAAAACTGTTTTTT
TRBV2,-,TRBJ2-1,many,CASSDRGGSYNEQFF,TGTGCCAGCAGTGATAGGGGGGGCTCGTACAATGAGCAGTTCTTC
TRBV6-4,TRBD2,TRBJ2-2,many,CASSDGTSTGELFF,TGTGCCAGCAGTGACGGGACTAGCACCGGGGAGCTGTTTTTT
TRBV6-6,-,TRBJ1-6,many,CASSYSTRGLTYNSPLHF,TGTGCCAGCAGTTACTCGACGCGGGGGCTGACCTATAATTCACCCCTCCACTTT
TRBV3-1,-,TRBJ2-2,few,CASSHSGVGELFF,TGTGCCAGCAGCCATAGTGGGGTCGGGGAGCTGTTTTTT
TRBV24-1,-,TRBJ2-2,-,CATSGVNTGELFF,TGTGCCACCAGTGGGGTTAACACCGGGGAGCTGTTTTTT
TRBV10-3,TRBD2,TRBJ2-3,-,CAISELAGGGDTQYF,TGTGCCATCAGTGAACTAGCGGGGGGCGGGGATACGCAGTATTTT
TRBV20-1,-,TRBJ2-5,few,CSARDEQETQYF,TGCAGTGCCCGTGACGAGCAAGAGACCCAGTACTTC
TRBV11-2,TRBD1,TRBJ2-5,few,CASSETGEETQYF,TGTGCCAGCAGCGAAACAGGGGAGGAGACCCAGTACTTC
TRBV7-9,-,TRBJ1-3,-,CASSRWGAASGNTIYF,TGTGCCAGCAGCCGTTGGGGGGCAGCCTCTGGAAACACCATATATTTT
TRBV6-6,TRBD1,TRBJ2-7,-,CASSYPGQGASYEQYF,TGTGCCAGCAGTTACCCGGGACAGGGGGCGTCTTACGAGCAGTACTTC
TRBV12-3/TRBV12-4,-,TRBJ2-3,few,CASSSWDTDTQYF,TGTGCCAGCAGTTCCTGGGACACAGATACGCAGTATTTT
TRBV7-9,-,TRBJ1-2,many,CASSLSSREGPRGYGYTF,TGTGCCAGCAGCTTAAGTTCCAGGGAAGGCCCAAGGGGCTATGGCTACACCTTC
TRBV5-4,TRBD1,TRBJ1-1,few,CASRPPDRGPPEAFF,TGTGCCAGCAGGCCACCCGACAGGGGACCCCCTGAAGCTTTCTTT